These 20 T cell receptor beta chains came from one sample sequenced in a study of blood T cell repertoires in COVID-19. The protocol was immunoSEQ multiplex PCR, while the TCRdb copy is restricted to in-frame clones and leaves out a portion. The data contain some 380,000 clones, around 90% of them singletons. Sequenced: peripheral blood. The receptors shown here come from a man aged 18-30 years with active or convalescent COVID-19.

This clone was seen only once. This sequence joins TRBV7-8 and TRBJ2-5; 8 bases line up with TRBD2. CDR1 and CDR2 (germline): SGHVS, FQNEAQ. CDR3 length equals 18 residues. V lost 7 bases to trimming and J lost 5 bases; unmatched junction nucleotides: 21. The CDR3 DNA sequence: TGTGCCAGCACCCCCAACGAGGCTAGCGGGCGAGCCTGGGAGACCCAGTACTTC. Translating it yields CASTPNEASGRAWETQYF.

CDR3 protein: CAVGHAIGGYTF. CDR3 in DNA: TGTGCCGTTGGACACGCCATTGGTGGCTACACCTTC. This chain joins TRBV28 and TRBJ1-2; D might be TRBD1 (5 bases). This CDR3 is built from 12 residues. With 11 bases removed from V and 7 bases from J, the gap between germline ends came to 17 bases. From germline, CDR1 is MDHEN and CDR2 SYDVKM.

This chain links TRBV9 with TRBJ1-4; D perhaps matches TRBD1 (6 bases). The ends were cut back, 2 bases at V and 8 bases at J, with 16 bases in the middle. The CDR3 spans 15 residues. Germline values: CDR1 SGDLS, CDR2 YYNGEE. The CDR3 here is CASSVTGGRMEKLFF. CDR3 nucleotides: TGTGCCAGCAGCGTTACGGGGGGCCGGATGGAAAAACTGTTTTTT.

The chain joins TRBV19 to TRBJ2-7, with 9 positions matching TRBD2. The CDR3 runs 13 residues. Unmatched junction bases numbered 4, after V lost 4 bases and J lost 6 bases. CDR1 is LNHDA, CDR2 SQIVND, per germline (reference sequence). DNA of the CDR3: TGTGCCAGTAGTACCCTAGCGGGACTCGAGCAGTACTTC. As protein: CASSTLAGLEQYF.

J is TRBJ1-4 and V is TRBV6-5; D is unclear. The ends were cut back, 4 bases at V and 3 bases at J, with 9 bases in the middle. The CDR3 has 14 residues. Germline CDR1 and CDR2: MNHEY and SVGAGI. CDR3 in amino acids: CASSLSVANEKLFF. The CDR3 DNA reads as TGTGCCAGCAGTTTGAGCGTTGCTAATGAAAAACTGTTTTTT.

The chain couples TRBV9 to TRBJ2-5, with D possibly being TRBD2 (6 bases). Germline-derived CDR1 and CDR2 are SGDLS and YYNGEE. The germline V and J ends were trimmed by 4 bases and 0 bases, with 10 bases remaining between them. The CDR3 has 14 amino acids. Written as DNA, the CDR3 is TGTGCCAGCAGCACTTGGACTAACCAAGAGACCCAGTACTTC. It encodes CASSTWTNQETQYF.

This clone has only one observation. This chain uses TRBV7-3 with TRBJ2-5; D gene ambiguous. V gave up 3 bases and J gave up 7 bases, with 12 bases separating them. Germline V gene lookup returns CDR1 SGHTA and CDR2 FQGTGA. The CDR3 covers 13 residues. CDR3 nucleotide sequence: TGTGCCAGCAGCTTGGGCCTTAGTAGGACCCAGTACTTC. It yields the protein CASSLGLSRTQYF.

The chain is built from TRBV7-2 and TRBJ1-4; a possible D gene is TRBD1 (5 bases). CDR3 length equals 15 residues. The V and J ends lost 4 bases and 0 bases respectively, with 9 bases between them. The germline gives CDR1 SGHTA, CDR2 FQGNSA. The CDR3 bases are TGTGCCAGCAGCTGGGGCTGGGCAACTAATGAAAAACTGTTTTTT. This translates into CASSWGWATNEKLFF. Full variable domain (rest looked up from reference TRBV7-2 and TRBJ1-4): GAGVSQSPSNKVTEKGKDVELRCDPISGHTALYWYRQSLGQGLEFLIYFQGNSAPDKSGLPSDRFSAERTGGSVSTLTIQRTQQEDSAVYLCASSWGWATNEKLFFGSGTQLSVL.

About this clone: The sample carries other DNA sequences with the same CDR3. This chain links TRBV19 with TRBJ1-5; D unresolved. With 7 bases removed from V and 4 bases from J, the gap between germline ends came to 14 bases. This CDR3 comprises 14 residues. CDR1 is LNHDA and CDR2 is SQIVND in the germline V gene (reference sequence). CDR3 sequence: CASTPTGSNQPQHF. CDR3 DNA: TGTGCCAGTACCCCAACGGGGAGTAATCAGCCCCAGCATTTT.

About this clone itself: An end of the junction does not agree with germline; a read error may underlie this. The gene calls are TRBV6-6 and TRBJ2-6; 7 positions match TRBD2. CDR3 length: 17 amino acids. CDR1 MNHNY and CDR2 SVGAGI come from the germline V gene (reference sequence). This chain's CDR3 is CASSRFWGGGGANVLTF. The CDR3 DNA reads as TGTGCCAGCAGCCGATTTTGGGGGGGTGGAGGGGCCAACGTGCTGACTTTC.

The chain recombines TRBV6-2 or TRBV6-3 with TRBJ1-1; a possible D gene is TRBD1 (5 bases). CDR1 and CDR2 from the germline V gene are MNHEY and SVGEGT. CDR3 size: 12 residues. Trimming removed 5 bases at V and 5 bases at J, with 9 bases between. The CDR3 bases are TGTGCCAGCAGTCAACAGGCAACTGAAGCTTTCTTT. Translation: CASSQQATEAFF.

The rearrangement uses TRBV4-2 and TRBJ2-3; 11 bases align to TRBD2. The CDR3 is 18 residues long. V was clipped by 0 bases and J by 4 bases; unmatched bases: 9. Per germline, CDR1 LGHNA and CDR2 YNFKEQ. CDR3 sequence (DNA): TGTGCCAGCAGCCAAGATCCCCTTAGCGGGGGGGCCGCAGATACGCAGTATTTT. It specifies CASSQDPLSGGAADTQYF.

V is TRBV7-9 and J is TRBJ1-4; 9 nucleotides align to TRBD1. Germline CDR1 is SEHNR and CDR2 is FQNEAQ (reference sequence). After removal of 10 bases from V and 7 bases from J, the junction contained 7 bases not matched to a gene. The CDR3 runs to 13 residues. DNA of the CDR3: TGTGCCACACAGGGGGCGATAGGTGAAAAACTGTTTTTT. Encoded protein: CATQGAIGEKLFF.

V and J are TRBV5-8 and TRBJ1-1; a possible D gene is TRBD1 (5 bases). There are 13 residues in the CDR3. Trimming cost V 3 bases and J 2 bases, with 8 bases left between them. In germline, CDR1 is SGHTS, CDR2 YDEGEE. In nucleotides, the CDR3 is TGTGCCAGCAGCTCAGGGTCTAACACTGAAGCTTTCTTT. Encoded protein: CASSSGSNTEAFF.

The CDR3 here is CASSMRQRVSDTQYF. The DNA for the CDR3 is TGTGCCAGTAGTATGCGTCAGAGGGTCTCAGATACGCAGTATTTT. The J gene is TRBJ2-3, the V gene TRBV19; tentative D call: TRBD2 (5 bases). V lost 3 bases and J 4 bases, leaving 14 bases between the germline ends. Germline V gene sequence: CDR1 LNHDA, CDR2 SQIVND (reference sequence). The CDR3 has 15 residues.

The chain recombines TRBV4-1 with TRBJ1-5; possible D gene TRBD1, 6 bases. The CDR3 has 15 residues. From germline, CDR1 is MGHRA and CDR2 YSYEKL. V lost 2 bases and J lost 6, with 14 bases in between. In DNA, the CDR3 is TGCGCCAGCAGCCAAATGGGTCCAGGGGTTCAGCCCCAGCATTTT. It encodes CASSQMGPGVQPQHF.

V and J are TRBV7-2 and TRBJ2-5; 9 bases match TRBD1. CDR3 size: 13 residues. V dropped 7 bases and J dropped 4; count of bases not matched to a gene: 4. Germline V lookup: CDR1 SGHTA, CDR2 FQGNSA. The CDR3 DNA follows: TGTGCCAGCACACAGGGGGCCGGAGAGACCCAGTACTTC. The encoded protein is CASTQGAGETQYF.

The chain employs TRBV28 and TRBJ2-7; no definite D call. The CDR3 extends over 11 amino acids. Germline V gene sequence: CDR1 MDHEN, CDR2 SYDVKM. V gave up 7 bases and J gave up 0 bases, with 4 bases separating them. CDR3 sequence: CASTNSYEQYF. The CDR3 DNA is TGTGCCAGCACCAACTCCTACGAGCAGTACTTC.

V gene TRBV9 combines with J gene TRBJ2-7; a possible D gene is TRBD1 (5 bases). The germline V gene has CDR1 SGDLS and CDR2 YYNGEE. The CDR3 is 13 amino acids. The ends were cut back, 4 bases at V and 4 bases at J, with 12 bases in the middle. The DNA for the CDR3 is TGTGCCAGCAGCTCGGAATCAGGGTACGAGCAGTACTTC. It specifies CASSSESGYEQYF.

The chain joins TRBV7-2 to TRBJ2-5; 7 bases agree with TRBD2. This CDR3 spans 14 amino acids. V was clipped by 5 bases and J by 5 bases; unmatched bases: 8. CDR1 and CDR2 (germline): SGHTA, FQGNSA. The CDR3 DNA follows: TGTGCCAGCAGCGTTAGCGGGCCCCGGGAGACCCAGTACTTC. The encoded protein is CASSVSGPRETQYF.